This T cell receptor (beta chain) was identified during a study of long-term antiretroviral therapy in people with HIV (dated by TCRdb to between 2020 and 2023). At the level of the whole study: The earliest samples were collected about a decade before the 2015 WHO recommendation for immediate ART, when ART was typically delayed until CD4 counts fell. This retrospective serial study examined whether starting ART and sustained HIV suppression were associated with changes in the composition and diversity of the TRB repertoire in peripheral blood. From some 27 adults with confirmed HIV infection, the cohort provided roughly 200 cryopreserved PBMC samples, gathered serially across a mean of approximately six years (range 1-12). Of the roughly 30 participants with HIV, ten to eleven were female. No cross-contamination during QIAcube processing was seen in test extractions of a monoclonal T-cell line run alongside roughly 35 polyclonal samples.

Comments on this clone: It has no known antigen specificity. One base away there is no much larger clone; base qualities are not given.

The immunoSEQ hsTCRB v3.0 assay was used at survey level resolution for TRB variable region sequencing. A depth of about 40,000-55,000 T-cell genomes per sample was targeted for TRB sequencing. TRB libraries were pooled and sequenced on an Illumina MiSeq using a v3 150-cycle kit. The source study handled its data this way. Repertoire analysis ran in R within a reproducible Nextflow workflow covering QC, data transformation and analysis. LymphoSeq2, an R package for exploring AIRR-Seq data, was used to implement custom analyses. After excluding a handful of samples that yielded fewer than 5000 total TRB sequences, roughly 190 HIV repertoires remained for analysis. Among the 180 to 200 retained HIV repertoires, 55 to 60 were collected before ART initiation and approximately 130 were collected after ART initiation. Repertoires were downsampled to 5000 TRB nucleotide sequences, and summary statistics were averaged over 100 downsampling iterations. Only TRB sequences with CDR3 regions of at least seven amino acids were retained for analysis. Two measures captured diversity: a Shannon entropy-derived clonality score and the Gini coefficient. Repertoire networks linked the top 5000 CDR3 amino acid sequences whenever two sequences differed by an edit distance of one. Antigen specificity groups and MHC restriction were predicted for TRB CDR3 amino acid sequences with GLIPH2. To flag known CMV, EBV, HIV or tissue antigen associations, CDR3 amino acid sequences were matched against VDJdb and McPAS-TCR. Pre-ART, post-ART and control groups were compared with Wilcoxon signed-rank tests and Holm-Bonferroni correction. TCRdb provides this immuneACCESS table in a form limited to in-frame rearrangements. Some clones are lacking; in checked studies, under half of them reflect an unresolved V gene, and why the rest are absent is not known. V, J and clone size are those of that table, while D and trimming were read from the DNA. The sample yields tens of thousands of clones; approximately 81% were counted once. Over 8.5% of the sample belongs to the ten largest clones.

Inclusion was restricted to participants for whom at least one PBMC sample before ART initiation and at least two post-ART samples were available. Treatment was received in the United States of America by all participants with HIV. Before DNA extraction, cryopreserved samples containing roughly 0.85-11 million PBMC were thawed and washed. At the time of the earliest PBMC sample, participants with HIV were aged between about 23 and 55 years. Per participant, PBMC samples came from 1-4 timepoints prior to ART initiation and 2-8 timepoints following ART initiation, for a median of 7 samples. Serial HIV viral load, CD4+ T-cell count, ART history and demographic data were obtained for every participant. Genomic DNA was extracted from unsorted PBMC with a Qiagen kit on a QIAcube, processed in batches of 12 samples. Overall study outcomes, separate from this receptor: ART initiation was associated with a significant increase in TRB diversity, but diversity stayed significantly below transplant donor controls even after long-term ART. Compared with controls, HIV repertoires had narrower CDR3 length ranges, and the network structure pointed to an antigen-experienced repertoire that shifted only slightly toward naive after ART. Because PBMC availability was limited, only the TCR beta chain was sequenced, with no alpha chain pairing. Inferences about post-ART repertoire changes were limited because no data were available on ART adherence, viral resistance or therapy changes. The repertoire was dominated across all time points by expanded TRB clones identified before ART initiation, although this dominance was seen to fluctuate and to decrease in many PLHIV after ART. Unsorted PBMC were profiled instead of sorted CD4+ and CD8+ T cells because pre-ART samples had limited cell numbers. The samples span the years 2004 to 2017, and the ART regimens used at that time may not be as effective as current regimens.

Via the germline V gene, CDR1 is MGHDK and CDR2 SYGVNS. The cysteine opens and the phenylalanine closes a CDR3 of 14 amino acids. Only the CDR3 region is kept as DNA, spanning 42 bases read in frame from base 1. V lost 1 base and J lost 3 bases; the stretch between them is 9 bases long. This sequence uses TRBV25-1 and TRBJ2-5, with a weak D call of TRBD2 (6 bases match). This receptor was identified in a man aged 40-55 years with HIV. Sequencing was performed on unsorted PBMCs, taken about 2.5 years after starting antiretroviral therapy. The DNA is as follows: TGTGCCAGCAGTGAATTTGGAGGGGAAGAGACCCAGTACTTC. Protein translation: CASSEFGGEETQYF.